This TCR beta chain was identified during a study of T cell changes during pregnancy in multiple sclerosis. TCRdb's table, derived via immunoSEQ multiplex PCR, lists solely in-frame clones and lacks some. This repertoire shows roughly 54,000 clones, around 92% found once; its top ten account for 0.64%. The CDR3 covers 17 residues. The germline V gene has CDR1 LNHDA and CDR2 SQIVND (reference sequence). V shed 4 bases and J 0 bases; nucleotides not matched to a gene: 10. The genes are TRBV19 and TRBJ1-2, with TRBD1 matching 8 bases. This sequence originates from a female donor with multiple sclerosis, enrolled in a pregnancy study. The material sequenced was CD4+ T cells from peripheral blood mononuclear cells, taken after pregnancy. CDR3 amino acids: CASSKFGTGRANYGYTF. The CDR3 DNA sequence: TGTGCCAGTAGTAAGTTCGGGACAGGACGAGCTAACTATGGCTACACCTTC.